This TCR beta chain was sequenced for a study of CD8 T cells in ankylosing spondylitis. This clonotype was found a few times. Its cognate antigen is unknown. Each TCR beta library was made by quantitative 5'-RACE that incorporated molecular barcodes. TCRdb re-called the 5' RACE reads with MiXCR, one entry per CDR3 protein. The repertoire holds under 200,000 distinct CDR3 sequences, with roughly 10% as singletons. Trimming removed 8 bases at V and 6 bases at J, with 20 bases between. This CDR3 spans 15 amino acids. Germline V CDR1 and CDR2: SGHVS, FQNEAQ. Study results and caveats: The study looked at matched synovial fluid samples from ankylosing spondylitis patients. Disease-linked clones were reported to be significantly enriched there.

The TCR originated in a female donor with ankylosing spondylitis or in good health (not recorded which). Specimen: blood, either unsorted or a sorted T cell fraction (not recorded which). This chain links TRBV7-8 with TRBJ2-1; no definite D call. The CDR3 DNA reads TGTGCCAGCGGAGAACCGGGTTTGTTTGGCAATGAGCAGTTCTTC. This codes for CASGEPGLFGNEQFF.